This T cell receptor beta chain was sequenced for a study of shared clonotypes between healthy human individuals. Notes on the study in general: Among non-shared clonotypes, generation probabilities were lower than among those shared by all four donors.

A note on this clone: What it binds is not known.

CDR3 length: 15 residues. Germline V lookup: CDR1 SGDLS, CDR2 YYNGEE. Trimming left V 5 bases short and J 0 bases short, with 15 bases between. An approximately 200 ng quantity of DNA, some 30,000 T cell genomes, went into the sorted-subset replicate PCRs. Data came from immunoSEQ multiplex PCR; TCRdb stores just in-frame clones and leaves some out. The sample shows over a million clones, around 97% of them seen only once. The sample consisted of naive CD4+ T cells sorted from blood. The subset denotes: CD45RA+ positively selected. The rearrangement links TRBV9 to TRBJ2-7; TRBD2 might be the D (6 bases). This TCR was recovered from a man under 40 in good health. CDR3: CASSLTRDSSYEQYF. CDR3 DNA: TGTGCCAGCAGTCTCACCAGGGACTCCTCCTACGAGCAGTACTTC.